This T cell receptor beta chain was sequenced during a study of T cells after yellow fever vaccination. The study, taken as a whole, reports: Reappearance after the booster was observed for most primary-vaccination clones (roughly 95% CD4, about 85% CD8). Abundant clonotypes (contaminants from the bulk population) could be present in FACS-sorted repertoires.

TCRdb analysed the 5' RACE reads with MiXCR anew, one entry per CDR3 protein. The repertoire holds hundreds of thousands of distinct CDR3 sequences, around a sixth seen once, with 15% to 20% in the top ten. This clonotype was observed a handful of times. The antigen remains undetermined. The sample here was PBMCs, taken about 5 days after the first yellow fever vaccination. The TCR was taken from a man aged 18 to 29 who received the YFV17D yellow fever vaccine.

This CDR3 reads CASRSIGGVRDTQYF. The CDR3 DNA is TGTGCCAGCAGATCTATCGGGGGGGTTCGGGATACGCAGTATTTT. The chain links TRBV6-1 to TRBJ2-3; 8 positions match TRBD2. Trimming at V came to 6 bases and at J to 6 bases, leaving 11 bases not matched to a gene. The CDR3 runs 15 residues. Germline CDR1 and CDR2: MNHNS and SASEGT.